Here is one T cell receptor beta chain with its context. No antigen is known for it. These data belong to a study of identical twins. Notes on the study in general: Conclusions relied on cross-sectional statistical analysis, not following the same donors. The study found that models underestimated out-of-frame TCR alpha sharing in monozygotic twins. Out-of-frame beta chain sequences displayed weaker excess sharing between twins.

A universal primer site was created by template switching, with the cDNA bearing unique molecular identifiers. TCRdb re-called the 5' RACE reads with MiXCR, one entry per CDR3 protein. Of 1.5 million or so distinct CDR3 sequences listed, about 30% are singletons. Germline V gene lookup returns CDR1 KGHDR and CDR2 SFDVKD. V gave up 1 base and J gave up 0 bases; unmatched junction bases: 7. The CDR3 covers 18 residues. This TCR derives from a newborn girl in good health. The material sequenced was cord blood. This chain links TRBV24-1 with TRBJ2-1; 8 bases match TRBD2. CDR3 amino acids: CATSDFRVAGPSYNEQFF. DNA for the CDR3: TGTGCCACCAGTGATTTCCGAGTAGCGGGACCCTCCTACAATGAGCAGTTCTTC.